These T cell receptor beta chains were read from a single sample in a study of CD8+CD57+ T cells in acquired aplastic anemia. Using its own MiXCR run on the reads, TCRdb lists one record per CDR3 protein. The repertoire includes a few hundred thousand distinct CDR3 sequences, around a third of them detected once, and 0.75% to 0.95% sits in the top ten. The specimen sequenced was sorted CD4+, CD8+, or CD8+CD57+ T cells (not recorded which) from PBMCs. The receptors were sampled from a human donor with aplastic anemia. Each CDR3 is given with its conserved first and last residue. A D gene is named only where the DNA matches it firmly. The size field is filled for only some rows; it gives once, few, many or a size class.

CDR3 length	V gene	D gene	J gene	clone size	CDR3 DNA	CDR3 protein
14	TRBV6-5	TRBD2	TRBJ2-3	few	TGTGCCAGCAGTACGGGAGGGCCGACAGATACGCAGTATTTT	CASSTGGPTDTQYF
16	TRBV24-1	TRBD1	TRBJ2-1	many	TGTGCCACCAGTGACCCGGGACAGGGGCGTAACAATGAGCAGTTCTTC	CATSDPGQGRNNEQFF
15	TRBV18	-	TRBJ2-3	few	TGTGCCAGCTCACCCCTGGAGGGGAGTACAGATACGCAGTATTTT	CASSPLEGSTDTQYF
12	TRBV29-1	-	TRBJ1-1	few	TGCAGCGTTGATCAGGCGAACACTGAAGCTTTCTTT	CSVDQANTEAFF
16	TRBV25-1	TRBD2	TRBJ2-1	-	TGTGCCAGCAGTGAATGGCTAGCGGGAGGTGACAATGAGCAGTTCTTC	CASSEWLAGGDNEQFF
15	TRBV7-8	-	TRBJ1-2	-	TGTGCCAGCAGTTTAACAGGATTCACTAACTATGGCTACACCTTC	CASSLTGFTNYGYTF
13	TRBV7-2	TRBD1	TRBJ1-2	many	TGTGCCGGGGAACAGGGGCCCCACTATGGCTACACCTTC	CAGEQGPHYGYTF
13	TRBV6-4	-	TRBJ2-3	-	TGTGCCAGCAGTAGACAGGACACAGATACGCAGTATTTT	CASSRQDTDTQYF
16	TRBV11-2	-	TRBJ1-3	many	TGTGCCAGCAGAGCCAGGCCCGGAGCCGTCGGAAACACCATATATTTT	CASRARPGAVGNTIYF
16	TRBV15	TRBD2	TRBJ2-5	-	TGTGCCACCAGCAGCTTCTCAGCGGGAGTAGAGGAGACCCAGTACTTC	CATSSFSAGVEETQYF
15	TRBV12-3/TRBV12-4	-	TRBJ2-3	few	TGTGCCAGCCGTTTACAAGTGGGCCCGGGAGATACGCAGTATTTT	CASRLQVGPGDTQYF
12	TRBV19	-	TRBJ2-7	many	TGTGCCAGTAGTATAGAGGCAGACGAGCAGTACTTC	CASSIEADEQYF
15	TRBV20-1	TRBD2	TRBJ2-5	-	TGCAGTGCTAGTTTACTAGCGGGGGTGGGGGAGACCCAGTACTTC	CSASLLAGVGETQYF
15	TRBV6-5	-	TRBJ1-1	-	TGTGCCAGCAGTTACTCCGTTGGGGTGGGAGCTGAAGCTTTCTTT	CASSYSVGVGAEAFF
16	TRBV11-2	TRBD2	TRBJ2-1	few	TGTGCCAGTAGCTCTCCGTTGGGCGGGGGAACGAATGAGCAGTTCTTC	CASSSPLGGGTNEQFF
16	TRBV9	TRBD1	TRBJ2-7	-	TGCGCCAGCCGTGGGTACGAGACAGGGGACTCCTACGAGCAGTACTTC	CASRGYETGDSYEQYF
14	TRBV7-2	TRBD1	TRBJ1-2	many	TGTGCCAGCAGCTGGGGGACAGAGGACTATGGCTACACCTTC	CASSWGTEDYGYTF
14	TRBV25-1	-	TRBJ2-2	few	TGTGCCAGCGGTCGCCGAGCGAACACCGGGGAGCTGCTTTTT	CASGRRANTGELLF
15	TRBV10-3	-	TRBJ1-6	many	TGTGCCATCAGTCAGGGACAAACAATAAATTCACCCCTCCACTTT	CAISQGQTINSPLHF
16	TRBV5-6	-	TRBJ2-7	few	TGTGCCAGCAGCTTCCTCAGAGCCAACGGTATCTACGAGCAGTACTTC	CASSFLRANGIYEQYF
12	TRBV24-1	-	TRBJ1-2	many	TGTGCCACCAGTGACAGGGTAGCCGGCTACACCTTC	CATSDRVAGYTF
15	TRBV5-6	-	TRBJ2-3	-	TGTGCCAGCAGCTTGCCGGGACCCGAGGCAGATACGCAGTATTTT	CASSLPGPEADTQYF
15	TRBV6-5	-	TRBJ1-2	few	TGTGCCAGCAGTTACCGAAAAGGGTCTAACTATGGCTACACCTTC	CASSYRKGSNYGYTF
15	TRBV7-4	-	TRBJ2-7	-	TGTGCCAGCAGCAGCTATGACAGGAAGAACTACGAGCAGTACTTC	CASSSYDRKNYEQYF
15	TRBV19	-	TRBJ2-6	many	TGTGCCAGTAGTGCTAGCCTCTCTGGGGCCAACGTCCTGACTTTC	CASSASLSGANVLTF
15	TRBV15	TRBD2	TRBJ2-3	many	TGTGCCACCAGCTCGGGACTAGTCAGCACAGATACGCAGTATTTT	CATSSGLVSTDTQYF
14	TRBV20-1	-	TRBJ2-3	few	TGCAGTGCTAGAGACTATAAGGCGGGAGATACGCAGTATTTT	CSARDYKAGDTQYF
12	TRBV20-1	TRBD1	TRBJ2-3	-	TGCAGTGCTAGCTTTGGGACAGGTACGCAGTATTTT	CSASFGTGTQYF
14	TRBV6-1	TRBD1	TRBJ1-6	many	TGTGCCAGCAGGGCGACAGGGTCCGGTTCACCCCTCCACTTT	CASRATGSGSPLHF
16	TRBV7-6	-	TRBJ2-3	-	TGTGCCAGCAGCTCCCCTCAACGGGAGTATATGGATACGCAGTATTTT	CASSSPQREYMDTQYF
17	TRBV2	TRBD2	TRBJ2-2	few	TGTGCCAGCAGTGGGGGACTAGCGGGTGAGGGGACCGGGGAGCTGTTTTTT	CASSGGLAGEGTGELFF
19	TRBV25-1	TRBD1	TRBJ1-5	many	TGTGCCAGCAGTGAAGGGGGACAGGAAAGTTTTTATAGCAATCAGCCCCAGCATTTT	CASSEGGQESFYSNQPQHF
17	TRBV19	-	TRBJ2-2	few	TGTGCCAGTAGTATCTTGTCGGGGTTCGCGAACACCGGGGAGCTGTTTTTT	CASSILSGFANTGELFF
15	TRBV6-5	-	TRBJ2-7	-	TGTGCCAGCAGTTACGGAGCAGAGCGCTCCTACGAGCAGTACTTC	CASSYGAERSYEQYF
15	TRBV4-3	TRBD1	TRBJ2-7	-	TGCGCCAGCAGCCAAGAAAGGGGGCTCTCCTACGAGCAGTACTTC	CASSQERGLSYEQYF
12	TRBV19	TRBD1	TRBJ1-2	many	TGTGCCAGTAGTCACCAAGTTAGGGGGACAGTCTTC	CASSHQVRGTVF
17	TRBV11-2	TRBD1	TRBJ1-4	-	TGTGCCAGCAGCAGTACAGGGGGCTCGGGAACTAATGAAAAACTGTTTTTT	CASSSTGGSGTNEKLFF
16	TRBV7-6	TRBD2	TRBJ2-5	once	TGTGCCAGCAGCCTGAGGACTAGCGGGGGGCAAGAGACCCAGTGCTTC	CASSLRTSGGQETQCF
13	TRBV7-9	-	TRBJ1-5	many	TGTGCCAGCAGCTTAGTTTCCGGGGAGCCCCAGCATTTT	CASSLVSGEPQHF
15	TRBV6-1	-	TRBJ2-6	-	TGTGCCAGCAGTGCCTACACTTCTGGGGCCAACGTCCTGACTTTC	CASSAYTSGANVLTF
13	TRBV7-2	TRBD1	TRBJ2-7	many	TGTGCCAGCAGCGCGACAGGGGTTTACGAGCAGTACTTC	CASSATGVYEQYF
15	TRBV10-2	-	TRBJ1-1	-	TGCGCCAGCAGTTATAACGAGGGGATGAACACTGAAGCTTTCTTT	CASSYNEGMNTEAFF
13	TRBV6-1	-	TRBJ1-5	many	TGTGCCAGCAGTGAGGGTCGGAATCAGCCCCAGCATTTT	CASSEGRNQPQHF
14	TRBV10-3	-	TRBJ1-3	-	TGTGCCAGTGGGACACGGGTCTCTGGAAACACCATATATTTT	CASGTRVSGNTIYF
12	TRBV24-1	-	TRBJ1-2	-	TGTGCCACCAGTGGTACAGGCTATGGCTGCACCTTC	CATSGTGYGCTF
15	TRBV4-2	TRBD1	TRBJ1-2	many	TGTGCCAGCAGCCAAGGCGGACAGGGGATCTATGGCTACACCTTC	CASSQGGQGIYGYTF
15	TRBV3-1	-	TRBJ1-3	-	TGTGCCAGCAGCCAATTCATAGCGTCTGGAAACACCATATATTTT	CASSQFIASGNTIYF
14	TRBV11-2	-	TRBJ2-1	few	TGTGCCAGCAGCTTAGAGGCGGAATACACTGAGCAGTTCTTC	CASSLEAEYTEQFF
13	TRBV2	-	TRBJ1-6	-	TGTGCCAGCACGGACAGCGGTAATTCACCCCTCCACTTT	CASTDSGNSPLHF
13	TRBV20-1	-	TRBJ1-3	many	TGCAGTGCTAGAACAGCTTCTGGAAACACCATATATTTT	CSARTASGNTIYF
11	TRBV19	-	TRBJ1-2	-	TGTGCCAGTAGTATTCCGCAGGGCTACACCTTC	CASSIPQGYTF
16	TRBV11-1	TRBD1	TRBJ1-2	-	TGTGCCAGCAGCCCGAACCGGGGACAGACATCCTATGGCTACACCTTC	CASSPNRGQTSYGYTF
13	TRBV7-7	-	TRBJ2-2	few	TGTGCTAGCAGCCACAGGAACACCGGGGAGCTGTTTTTT	CASSHRNTGELFF
15	TRBV15	TRBD1	TRBJ2-3	-	TGTGCCACCAGCTCCCGGGACAGGGGTCCAGATACGCAGTATTTT	CATSSRDRGPDTQYF
12	TRBV20-1	-	TRBJ1-2	many	TGCAGTGCTAGGGGGGTAGGCTATGGCTACACCTTC	CSARGVGYGYTF
15	TRBV7-9	TRBD1	TRBJ1-5	many	TGTGCCAGCAGCTTAGGCCAGGGGGCCGGTCAGCCCCAGCATTTT	CASSLGQGAGQPQHF
16	TRBV2	TRBD1	TRBJ1-6	-	TGTGCCAGCAGCCCGGACAGGGAGCGCTATAATTCACCCCTCCACTTT	CASSPDRERYNSPLHF
13	TRBV10-3	-	TRBJ1-2	-	TGTGCCAACAGTGAGCGAGAAAACTATGGCTACACCTTC	CANSERENYGYTF